The entry that follows covers one TCR beta chain sequence. The antigen is undetermined. CDR1 and CDR2 from the germline V gene are SGHVS and FQNEAQ. This CDR3 spans 16 amino acids. V lost 4 bases and J lost 4, with 19 bases in between. These data belong to a study of T cells in Graves' hyperthyroidism and ophthalmopathy. Patients were aged 18 to 65, had disease duration under 2 months, and had newly diagnosed hyperthyroidism. Study observations and caveats: Separating ophthalmopathy from stable hyperthyroidism was achieved by a 13 V-J model.

Amplified TCR beta CDR3 regions derived from RNA transcripts. HTBI primers were used for first-round RT-PCR of the TCR CDR3. MiXCR, run by TCRdb on the multiplex PCR reads, gives a single entry per CDR3 protein. The table shows roughly 290,000 distinct CDR3 sequences, with roughly 13% occurring only once. The chain is built from TRBV7-8 and TRBJ1-2; possible D gene TRBD1, 5 bases. The specimen sequenced was blood. The source of this sequence is a middle-aged woman with Graves' hyperthyroidism. In DNA form, the CDR3 reads TGTGCCAGCAGCTCCTCCGGGACGGTACCCTCCTATGGCTACACCTTC. Its translation is CASSSSGTVPSYGYTF.